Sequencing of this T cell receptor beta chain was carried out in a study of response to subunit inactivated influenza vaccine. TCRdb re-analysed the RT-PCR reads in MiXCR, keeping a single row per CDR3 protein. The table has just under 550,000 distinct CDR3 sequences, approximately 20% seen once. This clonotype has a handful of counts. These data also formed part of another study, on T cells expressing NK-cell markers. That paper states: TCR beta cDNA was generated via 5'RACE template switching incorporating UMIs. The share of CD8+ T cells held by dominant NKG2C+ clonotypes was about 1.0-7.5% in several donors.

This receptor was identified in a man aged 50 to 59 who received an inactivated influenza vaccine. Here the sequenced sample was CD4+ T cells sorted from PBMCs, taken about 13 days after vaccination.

Written as DNA, the CDR3 is TGCAGTGCTATAAGGGGGATTGGGGAGACCCAGTACTTC. Protein sequence: CSAIRGIGETQYF. The chain is built from TRBV20-1 and TRBJ2-5; possibly TRBD1 for D (6 bases). The CDR3 runs to 13 residues. From germline, CDR1 is DFQATT and CDR2 SNEGSKA (reference sequence). The ends were cut back, 4 bases at V and 5 bases at J, with 14 bases in the middle.